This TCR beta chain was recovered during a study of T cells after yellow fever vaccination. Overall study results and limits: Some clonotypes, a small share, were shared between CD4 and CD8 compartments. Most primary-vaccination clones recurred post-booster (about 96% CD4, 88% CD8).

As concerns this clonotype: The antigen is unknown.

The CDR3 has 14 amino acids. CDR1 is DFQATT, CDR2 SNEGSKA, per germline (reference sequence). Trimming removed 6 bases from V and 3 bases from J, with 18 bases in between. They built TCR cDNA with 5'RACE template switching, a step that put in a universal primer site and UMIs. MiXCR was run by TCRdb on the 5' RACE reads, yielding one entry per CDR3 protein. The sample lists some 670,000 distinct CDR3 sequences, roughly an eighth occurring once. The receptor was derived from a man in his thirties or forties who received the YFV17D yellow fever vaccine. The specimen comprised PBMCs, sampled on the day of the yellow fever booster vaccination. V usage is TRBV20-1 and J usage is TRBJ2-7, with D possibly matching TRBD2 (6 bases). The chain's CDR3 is CSAGIGSGIYEQYF. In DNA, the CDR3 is TGCAGTGCGGGAATCGGTAGCGGCATCTACGAGCAGTACTTC.